The clone carrying this TCR beta chain has just a few counts. A TCRbeta library incorporating unique molecular identifiers was prepared. Each CDR3 protein is one row after TCRdb ran MiXCR on the PCR reads. The sample has more than 450,000 distinct CDR3 sequences, around 20% seen once. These data come from a study of T-cell reconstitution after alpha-beta-depleted transplantation in children. Between the trimmed V and J ends, which lost 4 bases and 3 bases, there was a span of 22 bases. The V gene's germline CDR1 is MGHRA and CDR2 YSYEKL. CDR3 size: 18 residues. J is TRBJ2-4 and V is TRBV4-1; tentatively, D is TRBD1 or TRBD2 (7 bases each). The sample was PBMCs from the stem cell graft donor, taken from the stem cell graft. This TCR derives from a human donor who donated a stem cell graft to a child with acute lymphoblastic leukemia. CDR3 residues: CASSPGGRGREGKNIQYF. The DNA for the CDR3 is TGCGCCAGCAGCCCCGGGGGGAGGGGGCGAGAGGGCAAAAACATTCAGTACTTC.